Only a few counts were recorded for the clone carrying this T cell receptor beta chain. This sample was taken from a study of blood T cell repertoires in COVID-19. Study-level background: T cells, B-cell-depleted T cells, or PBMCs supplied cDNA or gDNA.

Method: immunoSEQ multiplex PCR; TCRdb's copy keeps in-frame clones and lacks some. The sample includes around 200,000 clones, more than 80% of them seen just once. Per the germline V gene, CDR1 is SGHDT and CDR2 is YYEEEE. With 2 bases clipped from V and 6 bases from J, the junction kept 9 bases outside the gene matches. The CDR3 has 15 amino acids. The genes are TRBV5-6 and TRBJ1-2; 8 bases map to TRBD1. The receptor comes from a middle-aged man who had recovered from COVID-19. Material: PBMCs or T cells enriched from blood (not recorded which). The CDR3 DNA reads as TGTGCCAGCAGCTTCCGGGCAGGGGGCTTGAATGGCTACACCTTC. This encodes CASSFRAGGLNGYTF.